This T cell receptor beta chain is drawn from a study of cytomegalovirus exposure and HLA in healthy donors (dated 2017 in TCRdb). With regard to the full study: In an earlier analysis of approximately 500 of the donors, under 300 Gb of sequence data and some 100 million unique TCR beta sequences from 150 million to 200 million T cells were reported. An early release that covered fewer than 750 HLA-typed donors contained around 300 gigabases of sequencing data and approximately 85 million unique TCR sequences. Of the 350 to 450 genotyped donors, approximately 81% were placed in the genetic ancestry cluster associated with self-reported Caucasian donors. The aim of the study was to test whether cataloging public T cell receptors could identify signatures of past pathogen exposure. The study used immunosequencing to profile the T cell repertoires of several hundred subjects and linked those repertoires to cytomegalovirus serostatus. In addition to the first cohort of 650 to 750 subjects, a separate validation cohort of 120 different subjects was used. High-throughput TCR immunosequencing, statistical association of individual TCRs with disease status, and machine learning were combined to predict cytomegalovirus infection status. To study patterns of TCR occurrence, a later analysis re-analyzed previously published TCR beta repertoires from around 700 donors and added high-resolution HLA genotyping. Rather than drawing on any new phenotypic data, the later analysis identified candidate immune exposures from TCR beta sequences and the way those sequences occurred across donors. An earlier analysis of 587 of the donors applied high-throughput TCR beta sequencing to assess whether each TCR beta V gene segment acted as functional or pseudogenic. Donor age, sex, ethnicity and CMV serostatus were compiled alongside the repertoire data. In a later genetic analysis, genome-wide SNP genotypes for 398 of the 666 donors were used, and that subset was treated as a discovery cohort. Every discovery cohort repertoire had been produced on one sequencing platform. Class I and class II HLA loci were covered by the typing at four-digit resolution. The number of donors typed differed by locus, with roughly 620-630 for A, B, C, DRB1 and DQB1, more than 500 for DQA1, some 570 for DPA1, and some 440 for DPB1. Roughly five DR-DQ haplotypes were handled as single units for association and clustering, since linkage in the cohort was strong. On average, about 200,000 unique TCR beta nucleotide sequences were sequenced per donor among about 400 genotyped donors of the cohort, with approximately 18% of those sequences being non-productive.

In total, 500 to 700 healthy bone marrow donors made up the cohort. Cohort members were all nominally healthy when sampled, although unrecorded immune exposures were likely present. The donor was CMV seronegative and belonged to the group of several hundred seronegative cohort members. Each donor provided a peripheral blood sample, and peripheral blood mononuclear cells were used for TCR beta sequencing. The Qiagen DNeasy Blood Extraction Kit was used to extract genomic DNA from the blood cell samples. Comment on this clone: The antigen this receptor binds is unknown. It has no much larger one-base neighbor in the sample; base qualities were not kept.

From cysteine to phenylalanine, the CDR3 is 13 amino acids long. The entry retains the CDR3 DNA only, 39 bases that are in frame from base 1. CDR1 and CDR2, looked up from the germline V gene (reference sequence), are PRHDT and FYEKMQ. The germline ends are 13 bases apart after V is trimmed by 3 bases and J by 8 bases. What the work shows at the level of the full study, not this receptor alone: This cohort had only TCR beta chains sequenced, and the lack of alpha or paired-chain data limited which features could be detected. Because counts were too low, seventeen rarely observed V segments, including chromosome 9 orphons, were left out of the earlier analysis of over 550 of the donors. The authors suggested that the approach could potentially be extended to other disease states and immunological phenotypes. In vitro tests confirmed that a few of the cytomegalovirus-associated TCR beta chains recognize cytomegalovirus antigens. Broadly in line with IMGT annotations, most TCR beta V segments showed up in productive rearrangements about 87% or about 30% of the time in an earlier analysis of several hundred of the donors. The study listed approximately 150 TCR beta chains as associated with cytomegalovirus. HLA typing was unavailable for some donors at each locus, so association tests used only the typed subset. At a false discovery rate of 0.05, a later analysis linked about 17,000 TCR beta sequences to specific HLA alleles. In a later analysis, the rate of TCR association differed among HLA loci, with DRB1 alleles having the most associated TCRs and HLA-C alleles having the fewest. Cytomegalovirus status was reported to be diagnosed by the classifier with high specificity and sensitivity in both the original and validation cohorts. According to a later genetic analysis, donors in an Asian-associated ancestry cluster had fewer N-insertions in productive TCRs than the approximately 630-donor mean. Some IMGT-functional V segments, including TRBV6-2 and TRBV6-3, could not be told apart with the 87-base-pair reads, so those segments were excluded. In a later genetic analysis, a missense DCLRE1C variant was associated with V-gene and J-gene trimming of TCR beta chains, and the association was replicated in an independent cohort. A further reported finding was that TCR beta sequences accurately predicted the HLA-A and HLA-B alleles for most subjects in the first cohort. Compared with equally common non-associated chains, HLA-associated TCR beta chains in a later analysis were more clonally expanded and had lower generation probabilities. The sequencing pipeline was judged likely to have produced a cluster of highly shared sequence variants as a technical artifact. When HLA alleles, especially DR and DQ, strongly co-occurred, TCR associations were difficult to assign to individual alleles. Linkage disequilibrium might explain the correlated functional status among segregating V segments, but an unknown experimental factor could not be excluded. Sequencing depth was assumed to be roughly uniform across donors in the presence/absence analyses, though that assumption may not hold. According to a later analysis, parvovirus B19, influenza, CMV and Epstein-Barr virus appeared linked to several top co-occurrence clusters. While some public TCRs were present in many individuals, most TCR sequences turned up only very rarely across donors. A later analysis found that most CMV-associated TCR beta chains appeared HLA-restricted, with HLA associations seemingly driven largely by CMV exposure. The only immune exposure information available for the cohort was CMV serostatus.

Receptor libraries were prepared by the immunoSEQ multiplex PCR assay. A mixture of 60 forward primers for TCR Vbeta segments and 13 reverse primers for TCR Jbeta segments was used in the multiplex PCR. Amplification of the CDR3 region of rearranged TCR beta genes was performed with a multiplex PCR assay on genomic DNA. The amplified TCR beta libraries were sequenced on the Illumina HiSeq System as 87-base-pair reads. The study's own analysis went as follows. In a later analysis, roughly 80 million unique TCR beta chains were counted across the approximately 640 repertoires, and approximately 11 million of these chains were shared by at least two donors. A nearest-neighbor algorithm error-corrected the raw reads and collapsed the reads into unique sequences, merging closely related sequences to remove PCR and sequencing errors. CDR3 sequences were aligned to IMGT reference sequences to assign V, D and J gene segments. Each retained sequence needed at least a six-nucleotide match to both a V gene segment and a J gene segment. Rearrangements were classified as productive when the CDR3 lacked stop codons and remained in frame with V and J, and all other rearrangements were classified as non-productive. CDR3 was defined according to IMGT convention as the region running from the second conserved V-encoded cysteine to the conserved J-encoded phenylalanine. The earlier analysis of 500 to 750 of the donors excluded any sequence lacking an unambiguous match to a single V gene segment. An earlier analysis of 500 to 600 of the donors classified V segments as functional when productive rearrangements were above 56.7% and as segregating when the standard deviation between donors was above 5%. A statistical classification framework was developed to diagnose cytomegalovirus status using the catalog of TCR beta chain sequences. A later analysis assigned V and J genes by comparing TCR nucleotide sequences with IMGT/GENE-DB human TR gene sequences. A later analysis assigned CDR3 sequences and most-parsimonious VDJ recombination scenarios with the TCRdist pipeline. In a later analysis, each TCR beta chain was defined by its CDR3 amino acid sequence together with its V-gene family, and reads lacking a unique V-gene family were excluded. In a later analysis, around 600 highly shared, low-generation-probability nucleotide sequences were removed to address suspected cross-contamination and a sequencing artifact. In a later analysis, a clonal expansion index was calculated for each public chain from normalized within-repertoire ranks of inferred template counts. Generation probabilities in a later analysis came from a VDJ recombination model fitted to out-of-frame rearrangements, and those results were checked against IGoR. In a later analysis, TCR-TCR, TCR-HLA and TCR-CMV co-occurrence was scored with hypergeometric tests, and a repertoire-size bias correction was applied to TCR pairs. A later analysis estimated false discovery rates by permuting HLA or CMV assignments 20 times. A later analysis grouped co-occurring TCRs with DBSCAN, adding TCRdist sequence similarity when clustering within HLA-allele-positive subsets. Co-occurrence clustering excluded repertoires with fewer than 30,000 or more than 120,000 public chains, plus five with anomalous nucleotide sharing. The table comes from immuneACCESS by way of TCRdb, which keeps in-frame sequences with V and J called. Part of the clones is missing from these tables; in studies checked, under half for an unresolved V gene and the rest for unknown reasons. D and trimming come from the DNA, and the V and J calls and clone size come from that table. Across this sample there are about 170,000 clones, with around three quarters seen only once. The ten largest account for under 3% of the sample.

This clonotype was obtained from a woman in her 50s in good health and CMV-seronegative. The V gene is TRBV13 and the J gene is TRBJ1-2, with TRBD1 tentatively as D gene (5 bases match). The sequencing input was PBMCs. The bases are TGTGCCAGCAGCTTCGGGGGGGAAGGGGGCTACACCTTC. Its translation is CASSFGGEGGYTF. The entire variable domain, with the stretches around the CDR3 drawn from the reference TRBV13 and TRBJ1-2 proteins, is AAGVIQSPRHLIKEKRETATLKCYPIPRHDTVYWYQQGPGQDPQFLISFYEKMQSDKGSIPDRFSAQQFSDYHSELNMSSLELGDSALYFCASSFGGEGGYTFGSGTRLTVV.